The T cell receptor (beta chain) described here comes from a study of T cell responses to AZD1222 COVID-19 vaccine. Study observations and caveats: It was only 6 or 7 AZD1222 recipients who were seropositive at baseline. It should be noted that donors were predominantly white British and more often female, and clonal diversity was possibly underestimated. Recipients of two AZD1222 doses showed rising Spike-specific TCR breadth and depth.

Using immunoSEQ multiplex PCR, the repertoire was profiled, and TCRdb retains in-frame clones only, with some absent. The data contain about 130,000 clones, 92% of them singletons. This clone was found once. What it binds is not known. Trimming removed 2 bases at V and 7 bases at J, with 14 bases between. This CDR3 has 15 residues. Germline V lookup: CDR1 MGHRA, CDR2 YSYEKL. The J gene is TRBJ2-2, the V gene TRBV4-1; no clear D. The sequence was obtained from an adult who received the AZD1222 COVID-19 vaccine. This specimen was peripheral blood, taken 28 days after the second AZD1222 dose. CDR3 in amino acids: CASSQIVGSHGELFF. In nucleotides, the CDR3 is TGCGCCAGCAGCCAAATTGTAGGAAGCCACGGGGAGCTGTTTTTT.